Shown below are 27 T cell receptor beta chains from a single sample sequenced in a study of T cell changes during pregnancy in multiple sclerosis. The repertoire was sequenced with immunoSEQ multiplex PCR; TCRdb's copy has only in-frame clones and lacks some. Of more than 90,000 clones listed, under 95% are singletons. This specimen was peripheral blood, taken in the first trimester of pregnancy. The origin of the receptors is a female donor with multiple sclerosis, enrolled in a pregnancy study.

This clone was detected once. The rearrangement links TRBV2 to TRBJ2-2, with 10 bases aligning to TRBD2. The CDR3 is 15 residues long. Germline V gives CDR1 SNHLY, CDR2 FYNNEI. The junction had 2 bases not matched to a gene; V was cut back by 6 bases and J by 1 base. The chain's CDR3 is CASSPSGGNTGELFF. The CDR3 DNA reads as TGTGCCAGCAGCCCTAGCGGGGGGAACACCGGGGAGCTGTTTTTT. The full variable domain, in which reference TRBV2 and TRBJ2-2 provide the parts outside the CDR3, is EPEVTQTPSHQVTQMGQEVILRCVPISNHLYFYWYRQILGQKVEFLVSFYNNEISEKSEIFDDQFSVERPDGSNFTLKIRSTKLEDSAMYFCASSPSGGNTGELFFGEGSRLTVL.

This sequence joins TRBV5-6 and TRBJ1-5, with TRBD1 matching over 8 bases. CDR1 and CDR2 (germline): SGHDT, YYEEEE. This CDR3 is 15 amino acids long. The CDR3 nucleotides read TGTGCTACCAGGTCCAGGGGGCGATCCAATCAGCCCCAGCATTTT. Translated: CATRSRGRSNQPQHF.

The chain carries TRBV4-1 and TRBJ2-1, with 13 nucleotides matching TRBD2. The length of the CDR3 is 17 residues. Trimming cost V 2 bases and J 8 bases; bases outside gene matches: 9. Germline V gene sequence: CDR1 MGHRA, CDR2 YSYEKL. CDR3 loop: CASSQRPGLAGRDEQFF. CDR3 in DNA: TGCGCCAGCAGCCAACGTCCGGGACTAGCGGGAAGGGATGAGCAGTTCTTC.

This clone occurred once. The chain has TRBV25-1 and TRBJ1-1; TRBD1 is a possible D gene (5 bases). V lost 7 bases and J lost 5, with 14 bases in between. There are 13 residues in the CDR3. Germline V gene data show CDR1 as MGHDK and CDR2 as SYGVNS. In DNA form, the CDR3 reads TGTGCCAGCAAGGGCAGGGAGGGGACTGAAGCTTTCTTT. It specifies CASKGREGTEAFF.

This chain uses TRBV5-1 with TRBJ1-1; 11 bases match TRBD1. In germline, CDR1 is SGHRS, CDR2 YFSETQ. The CDR3 consists of 15 residues. The J segment lost 7 bases and the V segment lost 4 bases, leaving 9 bases of the junction unmatched. The CDR3 sequence is CASSPSWTGGYEAFF. CDR3 DNA sequence: TGCGCCAGCAGCCCCTCCTGGACAGGGGGCTATGAAGCTTTCTTT.

V is TRBV29-1 and J is TRBJ2-1, with TRBD1 matching over 9 bases. This CDR3 region has 16 residues. J gave up 0 bases and V 7 bases, and 10 bases lay outside the gene matches. Germline values: CDR1 SQVTM, CDR2 ANQGSEA. CDR3 DNA sequence: TGCAGCGGGACAGGGGAACCTTTGAGCTCCTACAATGAGCAGTTCTTC. It codes for CSGTGEPLSSYNEQFF.

The CDR3 DNA is TGCGCCAGCAGCCAAATTTCTAACAGGGCAACTAATGAAAAACTGTTTTTT. Translation gives CASSQISNRATNEKLFF. The chain combines TRBV4-1 with TRBJ1-4, with D possibly matching TRBD1 (6 bases). The CDR3 contains 17 residues. Trimming removed 2 bases at V and 0 bases at J, with 13 bases between. Germline values: CDR1 MGHRA, CDR2 YSYEKL.

This sequence joins TRBV12-5 and TRBJ2-6; D gene ambiguous. From germline, CDR1 is LGHNT and CDR2 FRNRAP. V was shortened by 2 bases and J by 0 bases, with 11 bases between the two germline ends. CDR3 size: 17 residues. The CDR3 coding sequence is TGTGCTAGTGGTTTGTTACTACCAAGCTCTGGGGCCAACGTCCTGACTTTC. This encodes CASGLLLPSSGANVLTF.

V gene TRBV9 combines with J gene TRBJ1-3; D is perhaps TRBD1 (5 bases). Germline V CDR1 and CDR2: SGDLS, YYNGEE. Trimming left V 0 bases short and J 5 bases short, with 12 bases between. CDR3 size: 15 residues. The DNA of the CDR3 is TGTGCCAGCAGCGTAGAGGACACCCAAAGAAACACCATATATTTT. It codes for CASSVEDTQRNTIYF.

The chain combines TRBV27 with TRBJ2-1; D may be TRBD2 (6 bases). Trimming removed 3 bases at V and 5 bases at J, with 14 bases between. Germline-derived CDR1 and CDR2 are MNHEY and SMNVEV (reference sequence). This CDR3 comprises 15 residues. The CDR3 here is CASSFVAAANNEQFF. The CDR3 DNA is TGTGCCAGCAGTTTTGTAGCGGCGGCTAACAATGAGCAGTTCTTC.

V and J are TRBV6-5 and TRBJ1-1, with no clear D. V lost 2 bases and J 7 bases, leaving 8 bases between the germline ends. The CDR3 has 12 amino acids. Germline CDR1 is MNHEY and CDR2 is SVGAGI. The CDR3 reads CASSYRGFEAFF. In DNA form, the CDR3 reads TGTGCCAGCAGTTACCGAGGGTTTGAAGCTTTCTTT.

The J gene is TRBJ2-1, the V gene TRBV15, with 9 bases that match TRBD1. The V gene end was trimmed by 1 base and the J gene end by 5 bases; junction bases not matched to a gene: 3. Germline CDR1 LNHNV, CDR2 YYDKDF (reference sequence). The CDR3 spans 15 residues. CDR3 in DNA: TGTGCCACCAGCAGAGTGGGGACAGGGAACAATGAGCAGTTCTTC. As protein: CATSRVGTGNNEQFF.

The V gene is TRBV28, the J gene TRBJ2-1; the D gene is possibly TRBD2 (6 bases). The V end was cut by 3 bases, the J end by 6 bases, with 12 bases between. CDR1 and CDR2 from the germline V gene are MDHEN and SYDVKM. The length of the CDR3 is 14 residues. CDR3 sequence reads: CASSLGLALNEQFF. The CDR3 DNA follows: TGTGCCAGCAGTTTGGGGCTAGCGCTCAATGAGCAGTTCTTC.

V is TRBV4-2 and J is TRBJ2-1; 8 bases are a match to TRBD2. J was trimmed by 1 base and V by 4 bases; bases with no gene match: 12. Per the germline V gene, CDR1 is LGHNA and CDR2 is YNFKEQ. CDR3 size: 18 residues. Written as DNA, the CDR3 is TGTGCCAGCAGCCGGCTAGCGGGCGACCCGCGATCCTACAATGAGCAGTTCTTC. Translated, it gives CASSRLAGDPRSYNEQFF.

The chain joins TRBV4-2 to TRBJ2-6; possibly TRBD2 for D (5 bases). CDR3 length equals 20 residues. The V end was cut by 0 bases, the J end by 0 bases, with 18 bases between. CDR1 and CDR2 from the germline V gene are LGHNA and YNFKEQ. The CDR3 is CASSQDRRRVRFSGANVLTF. In DNA form, the CDR3 reads TGTGCCAGCAGCCAAGATCGACGGCGGGTGAGATTCTCTGGGGCCAACGTCCTGACTTTC.

The V and J genes are TRBV5-1 and TRBJ2-7; D unclear. Germline assignment: CDR1 SGHRS and CDR2 YFSETQ. V lost 0 bases, J lost 4 bases, and 8 bases lay in between. The CDR3 has 13 amino acids. Here the CDR3 reads CASSLAGIYEQYF. The CDR3 DNA is TGCGCCAGCAGCTTGGCAGGCATTTACGAGCAGTACTTC.

The rearrangement joins TRBV28 to TRBJ1-4; 8 nucleotides match TRBD1. CDR1 is MDHEN and CDR2 is SYDVKM in the germline V gene. J gave up 10 bases and V 6 bases, and 7 bases lay outside the gene matches. The CDR3 totals 13 residues. CDR3 sequence (DNA): TGTGCCAGCAGGGAGGGACAGGAGGTAAAACTGTTTTTT. This codes for CASREGQEVKLFF.

This chain links TRBV6-5 with TRBJ2-3; D perhaps matches TRBD2 (5 bases). The germline V and J ends were trimmed by 8 bases and 1 base, with 13 bases remaining between them. Germline CDR1 is MNHEY and CDR2 is SVGAGI. The CDR3 loop spans 14 amino acids. The CDR3 DNA reads TGTGCCAGCTTTAGCAGCGGACGCACAGATACGCAGTATTTT. Its protein is CASFSSGRTDTQYF.

The chain joins TRBV9 to TRBJ2-1; TRBD1 might be the D (5 bases). V lost 4 bases to trimming and J lost 7 bases, with 9 bases between them. The V gene's germline CDR1 is SGDLS and CDR2 YYNGEE. The CDR3 has 12 amino acids. CDR3 nucleotide sequence: TGTGCCAGCAGCCTCCGACAGAATGAGCAGTTCTTC. This gives the protein CASSLRQNEQFF. The full variable domain, with the rest looked up from reference TRBV9 and TRBJ2-1, is DSGVTQTPKHLITATGQRVTLRCSPRSGDLSVYWYQQSLDQGLQFLIQYYNGEERAKGNILERFSAQQFPDLHSELNLSSLELGDSALYFCASSLRQNEQFFGPGTRLTVL.

The rearrangement links TRBV9 to TRBJ2-3; TRBD2 aligns across 7 bases. Trimming took 0 bases from V and 4 from J; bases not matched to a gene: 5. The CDR3 length is 15 residues. In germline, CDR1 is SGDLS, CDR2 YYNGEE. The CDR3 loop is CASSVASGGADTQYF. The CDR3 coding sequence is TGTGCCAGCAGCGTAGCTAGCGGAGGGGCAGATACGCAGTATTTT.

The J gene is TRBJ2-7, the V gene TRBV27; D unresolved. Looked up from germline, CDR1 is MNHEY and CDR2 is SMNVEV (reference sequence). This CDR3 is built from 13 residues. Trimming removed 6 bases from V and 3 bases from J, with 12 bases in between. The CDR3 DNA reads as TGTGCCAGCAGACTCACCCTGCGCTACGAGCAGTACTTC. Amino acids: CASRLTLRYEQYF.

The chain employs TRBV10-3 and TRBJ1-1; perhaps TRBD1 as D (5 bases). CDR1 is ENHRY and CDR2 is SYGVKD in the germline V gene. Trimming took 8 bases from V and 1 from J, leaving 11 bases between them. The CDR3 is made up of 13 amino acids. CDR3 nucleotide sequence: TGTGCCATCCAGGGCGGTGGGAACACTGAAGCTTTCTTT. It translates to CAIQGGGNTEAFF.

J is TRBJ1-3 and V is TRBV4-1; no clear D gene. The CDR3 loop spans 14 amino acids. Trimming pared 2 bases from V and 0 bases from J, leaving 5 bases between. Per the germline V gene, CDR1 is MGHRA and CDR2 is YSYEKL. The CDR3, as DNA: TGCGCCAGCAGCCAAACAGACTCTGGAAACACCATATATTTT. The encoded protein is CASSQTDSGNTIYF.

This CDR3 is CASSTSGRVQETQYF. DNA for the CDR3: TGTGCCAGCAGTACTAGCGGGAGGGTCCAAGAGACCCAGTACTTC. The chain recombines TRBV27 with TRBJ2-5; 13 bases are a match to TRBD2. V was pared by 5 bases and J by 1 base, with 1 base of the junction left unmatched. The CDR3 sequence is 15 residues long. Germline V lookup: CDR1 MNHEY, CDR2 SMNVEV (reference sequence).

The chain couples TRBV5-8 to TRBJ2-1, with D perhaps matching TRBD2 (6 bases). V shed 10 bases and J shed 10 bases, with 12 bases lying between them. The CDR3 runs 10 residues. The germline gives CDR1 SGHTS, CDR2 YDEGEE. The CDR3 nucleotides read TGTGCCTTCTCGGGACTCGAGCAGTTCTTC. It codes for CAFSGLEQFF.

The rearrangement links TRBV6-5 to TRBJ2-3; TRBD2 agrees at 11 bases. The CDR3 totals 15 residues. CDR1 is MNHEY, CDR2 SVGAGI, per germline. V lost 6 bases and J lost 3; bases outside the gene matches: 5. The CDR3 bases are TGTGCCAGCAGCACGCGGACTAGCGGGACAGATACGCAGTATTTT. Its protein product is CASSTRTSGTDTQYF.

The chain employs TRBV28 and TRBJ1-2; D is undetermined. CDR3 length: 14 amino acids. Germline CDR1 reads MDHEN; CDR2 reads SYDVKM. The germline V and J ends were trimmed by 2 bases and 2 bases, with 9 bases remaining between them. CDR3 in amino acids: CASSLLTRNYGYTF. The CDR3 DNA follows: TGTGCCAGCAGTTTACTGACAAGAAACTATGGCTACACCTTC.